This T cell receptor (beta chain) was sequenced for a study of CD8 T cells in ankylosing spondylitis. The study's findings and limits: The authors found the disease-linked clones to be CD8+ and relatively rare in peripheral blood. According to the report, clones linked to the disease were significantly enriched in matched synovial fluid samples taken from ankylosing spondylitis patients. About 8 highly homologous variants formed a TCR beta motif that appeared characteristic of ankylosing spondylitis blood.

Comment on this clonotype: Its antigen remains unknown.

Libraries for TCR beta were made by quantitative 5'-RACE with molecular barcodes. MiXCR was run by TCRdb on the 5' RACE reads, yielding one entry per CDR3 protein. Among about 200,000 distinct CDR3 sequences listed, 13% were seen once. The CDR3 spans 19 residues. V lost 2 bases and J 0 bases, leaving 19 bases between the germline ends. Germline V gene sequence: CDR1 SGHDN, CDR2 FVKESK. The TCR was taken from a male donor with ankylosing spondylitis or in good health (not recorded which). V usage is TRBV14 and J usage is TRBJ2-2, with a weak D call TRBD2 (6 bases). Sequencing was carried out using blood, either unsorted or a sorted T cell fraction (not recorded which). This CDR3 reads CASSQTGPRGFSNTGELFF. Here the CDR3 DNA reads TGTGCCAGCAGCCAAACGGGACCGCGGGGATTCTCGAACACCGGGGAGCTGTTTTTT.